A selection of T cell receptor beta chains follows, all from one sample in a study of CD8 T cells in Susac syndrome. One entry per CDR3 protein, called by TCRdb with MiXCR from the immunoSEQ multiplex PCR reads. This table holds 200,000 to 250,000 distinct CDR3 sequences, approximately 94% found once. The sequencing sample was made of CD4+ T cells from PBMCs. These receptors were collected from a human donor with Susac syndrome. The CDR3 runs from the conserved cysteine through the conserved F or W. D genes are given only for firm matches. Some rows have no size entry. The others give once, few or many, or a class for an expanded clone.

CDR3nt: TGTGCCAGCAGTGACCCAGTTGCAACTAATGAAAAACTGTTTTTT; CDR3aa: CASSDPVATNEKLFF; j_gene: TRBJ1-4; v_gene: TRBV6-1; d_gene: .; abundance: once
CDR3nt: TGCGCCAGCAGCCAGGGGGGACTAGCCATGAACACAGATACGCAGTATTTT; CDR3aa: CASSQGGLAMNTDTQYF; j_gene: TRBJ2-3; v_gene: TRBV4-3; d_gene: TRBD2; abundance: .
CDR3nt: TGCAGCGTTGCCCCTATTGCTCCCGGGACGGATTTTTCACCCCTCCACTTT; CDR3aa: CSVAPIAPGTDFSPLHF; j_gene: TRBJ1-6; v_gene: TRBV29-1; d_gene: .; abundance: .
CDR3nt: TGTGCCAGCAGCCCCGCGAAGGGAAGAGTTCGGGAAAAACTGTTTTTT; CDR3aa: CASSPAKGRVREKLFF; j_gene: TRBJ1-4; v_gene: TRBV6-1; d_gene: .; abundance: .
CDR3nt: TGCGCCAGCAGCCAAGAAAGGGGCAGCCTCCAAGAGACCCAGTACTTC; CDR3aa: CASSQERGSLQETQYF; j_gene: TRBJ2-5; v_gene: TRBV4-3; d_gene: .; abundance: .
CDR3nt: TGTGCCAGCAGTTCGGACAGAACGAACTACAATGAGCAGTTCTTC; CDR3aa: CASSSDRTNYNEQFF; j_gene: TRBJ2-1; v_gene: TRBV6-5; d_gene: .; abundance: once
CDR3nt: TGTGCCACCAGTGGCCGGGCCGGGGAGCTGTTTTTT; CDR3aa: CATSGRAGELFF; j_gene: TRBJ2-2; v_gene: TRBV24-1; d_gene: .; abundance: few
CDR3nt: TGTGCCAGCAGTCGCACAGGGGCACCCCTCCACTTT; CDR3aa: CASSRTGAPLHF; j_gene: TRBJ1-6; v_gene: TRBV28; d_gene: TRBD1; abundance: .
CDR3nt: TGTGCCAGCAGTCGTGCTTTCTGGTCACCCCTCCACTTT; CDR3aa: CASSRAFWSPLHF; j_gene: TRBJ1-6; v_gene: TRBV27; d_gene: .; abundance: .
CDR3nt: TGCAGCGTAGGGTTAAATACGGGGGGGATCCGGGCCTATGGCTACACCTTC; CDR3aa: CSVGLNTGGIRAYGYTF; j_gene: TRBJ1-2; v_gene: TRBV29-1; d_gene: .; abundance: once
CDR3nt: TGTGCCAGCAGTTACCCCTCGACAGGGTTTTCCACAGATACGCAGTATTTT; CDR3aa: CASSYPSTGFSTDTQYF; j_gene: TRBJ2-3; v_gene: TRBV6-5; d_gene: TRBD1; abundance: .
CDR3nt: TGTGCCAGCACCAAGGACAAGGGGGTTAGGGCCCTCCACTTT; CDR3aa: CASTKDKGVRALHF; j_gene: TRBJ1-6; v_gene: TRBV7-2; d_gene: .; abundance: .
CDR3nt: TGTGCTAGTGGTTTGGTACATGGGGGGGTCCTCTACAATGAGCAGTTCTTC; CDR3aa: CASGLVHGGVLYNEQFF; j_gene: TRBJ2-1; v_gene: TRBV12-5; d_gene: TRBD2; abundance: .
CDR3nt: TGTGCCAGTAGTATAAGGTTGGACAGGGACTATGGCTACACCTTC; CDR3aa: CASSIRLDRDYGYTF; j_gene: TRBJ1-2; v_gene: TRBV19; d_gene: TRBD1; abundance: .
CDR3nt: TGTGCCAGCAGCGGACAGGGTGCCACTGAAGCTTTCTTT; CDR3aa: CASSGQGATEAFF; j_gene: TRBJ1-1; v_gene: TRBV7-8; d_gene: TRBD1; abundance: .
CDR3nt: TGTGCCAGCAGAGCAGGTGGAGAGATCACCGGGGAGCTGTTTTTT; CDR3aa: CASRAGGEITGELFF; j_gene: TRBJ2-2; v_gene: TRBV9; d_gene: .; abundance: .
CDR3nt: TGTGCCAGCAGTTCCACCACAGGGTCCGGGGAGATGTTTTTT; CDR3aa: CASSSTTGSGEMFF; j_gene: TRBJ2-2; v_gene: TRBV6-2/TRBV6-3; d_gene: .; abundance: .
CDR3nt: TGCAGTGCCGCGGGTAGTTTCTCTTTGAACACTGAAGCTTTCTTT; CDR3aa: CSAAGSFSLNTEAFF; j_gene: TRBJ1-1; v_gene: TRBV20-1; d_gene: .; abundance: .
CDR3nt: TGTGCTAGTGGTTTGCCCTCCGGGGGGAATCAGCCCCAGCATTTT; CDR3aa: CASGLPSGGNQPQHF; j_gene: TRBJ1-5; v_gene: TRBV12-5; d_gene: .; abundance: .
CDR3nt: TGTGCCAGCAGGGTAGACAGGGCCACCGGGGAGCTGTTTTTT; CDR3aa: CASRVDRATGELFF; j_gene: TRBJ2-2; v_gene: TRBV2; d_gene: TRBD1; abundance: few
CDR3nt: TGTGCCAGCAGTTTAGCGCTAGTAGCAGATACGCAGTATTTT; CDR3aa: CASSLALVADTQYF; j_gene: TRBJ2-3; v_gene: TRBV12-3/TRBV12-4; d_gene: .; abundance: .
CDR3nt: TGTGCCAGCAGACAAAGCCTAGATACGCAGTATTTT; CDR3aa: CASRQSLDTQYF; j_gene: TRBJ2-3; v_gene: TRBV12-3/TRBV12-4; d_gene: .; abundance: once
CDR3nt: TGTGCCAGCAGTTACAATAGGGGTGGTCCGAACACTGAAGCTTTCTTT; CDR3aa: CASSYNRGGPNTEAFF; j_gene: TRBJ1-1; v_gene: TRBV6-2/TRBV6-3; d_gene: .; abundance: .
CDR3nt: TGTGCTAGTGGCCCCCCGACAGGGTCAGATACGCAGTATTTT; CDR3aa: CASGPPTGSDTQYF; j_gene: TRBJ2-3; v_gene: TRBV12-5; d_gene: TRBD1; abundance: .
CDR3nt: TGTGCCAGCAGCCTCTGGCGAGCTACTGAAGCTTTCTTT; CDR3aa: CASSLWRATEAFF; j_gene: TRBJ1-1; v_gene: TRBV3-1; d_gene: .; abundance: .
CDR3nt: TGTGCCAGCAGTTCACCGGGACAGGGGAACACCGGGGAGCTGTTTTTT; CDR3aa: CASSSPGQGNTGELFF; j_gene: TRBJ2-2; v_gene: TRBV6-2/TRBV6-3; d_gene: TRBD1; abundance: .